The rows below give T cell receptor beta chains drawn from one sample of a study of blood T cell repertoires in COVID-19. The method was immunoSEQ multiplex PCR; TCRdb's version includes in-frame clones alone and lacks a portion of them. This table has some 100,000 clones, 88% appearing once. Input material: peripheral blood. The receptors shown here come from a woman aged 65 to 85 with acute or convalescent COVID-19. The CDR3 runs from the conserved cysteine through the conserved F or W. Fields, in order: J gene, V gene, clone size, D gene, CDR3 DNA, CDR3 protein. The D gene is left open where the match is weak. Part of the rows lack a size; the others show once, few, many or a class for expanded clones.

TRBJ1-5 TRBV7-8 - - TGTGCCAGCAGCGCGCTAGACAGCAACAATCAGCCCCAGCATTTT CASSALDSNNQPQHF
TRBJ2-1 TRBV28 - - TGTGCCAGCCTTGGGGATAGCGAAAGCTCCTACAATGAGCAGTTCTTC CASLGDSESSYNEQFF
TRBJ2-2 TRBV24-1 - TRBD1 TGTGCCACCAGGGGGGACAGGGATAACACCGGGGAGCTGTTTTTT CATRGDRDNTGELFF
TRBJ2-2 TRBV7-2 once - TGTGCCAGCAGCGCGGGGCCGAACACCGGGGAGCTGTTTTTT CASSAGPNTGELFF
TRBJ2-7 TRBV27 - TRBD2 TGTGCCAGCAGTTTATCCCCGACTAGCGGTCCAGATCAGTACTTC CASSLSPTSGPDQYF
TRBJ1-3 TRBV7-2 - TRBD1 TGTGCCAGCAGCTTATTCCCGGACAGGCCGAGCTCTGGAAACACCATATATTTT CASSLFPDRPSSGNTIYF
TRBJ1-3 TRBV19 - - TGTGCCAGTAGTATCGGGTTATCGGGAAACACCATATATTTT CASSIGLSGNTIYF
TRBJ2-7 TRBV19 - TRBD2 TGTGCCAGTAGCAAAAACCCGGGACTAGCGGGAAGGTTGTTCGAGCAGTACTTC CASSKNPGLAGRLFEQYF
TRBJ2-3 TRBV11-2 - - TGTGCCAGCAGCTTTGGGAGTGATACGCAGTATTTT CASSFGSDTQYF
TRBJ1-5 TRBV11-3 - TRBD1 TGTGCCAGCAGCTTAGAACGGGGACAGGGGGCGGATCAGCCCCAGCATTTT CASSLERGQGADQPQHF
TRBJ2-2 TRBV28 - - TGTGCCAGCAGCCCCCCTCCCGGGGGCACCGGGGAGCTGTTTTTT CASSPPPGGTGELFF
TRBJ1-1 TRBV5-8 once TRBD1 TGTGCCAGCAGCACGTGGACAGGGGGCACTGAAGCTTTCTTT CASSTWTGGTEAFF
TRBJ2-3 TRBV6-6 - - TGTGCCAGCAGTTACTTTGGGGGGTTCACAGATACGCAGTATTTT CASSYFGGFTDTQYF
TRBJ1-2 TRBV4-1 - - TGCGCCAGCAGCCAAGAACCGGGGGTTAGGGATGGCTACACCTTC CASSQEPGVRDGYTF
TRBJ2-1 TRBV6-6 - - TGTGCCAGCACCCAGGGTTGGGGAAGCAATGAGCAGTTCTTC CASTQGWGSNEQFF
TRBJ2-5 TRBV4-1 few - TGCGCCAGCAGCCTGACAGTGGGAGAGACCCAGTACTTC CASSLTVGETQYF
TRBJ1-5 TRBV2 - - TGTGCCAGCAGGGCCGGGAGGGGGGACAATCAGCCCCAGCATTTT CASRAGRGDNQPQHF
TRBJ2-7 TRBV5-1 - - TGCGCCAGCAGCTTCGGGGGACTCTTAGCCGAGCAGTACTTC CASSFGGLLAEQYF
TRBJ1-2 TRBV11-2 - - TGTGCCAGCAGCTTAGATCGGGGGGATGGCTACACCTTC CASSLDRGDGYTF
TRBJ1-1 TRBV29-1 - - TGCAGCGTTGAAGATAGCCCAGGGACTGAAGCTTTCTTT CSVEDSPGTEAFF
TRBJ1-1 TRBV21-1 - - TGTGCCAGCAGCAAAGTTTCGGGGTTCACTGAAGCTTTCTTT CASSKVSGFTEAFF
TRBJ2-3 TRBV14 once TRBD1 TGTGCCAGCAGCGAGGACAGGGGGGCGCAGTATTTT CASSEDRGAQYF
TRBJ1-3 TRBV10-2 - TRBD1 TGCGCCAGCAGTGATGGACAGGGCTCTGGAAACACCATATATTTT CASSDGQGSGNTIYF
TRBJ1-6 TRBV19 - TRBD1 TGTGCCAGTAGGAGGGACAGTGCCTATAATTCACCCCTCCACTTT CASRRDSAYNSPLHF
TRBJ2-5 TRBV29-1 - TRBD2 TGCAGCATTCAAGCGGGAGGGCCGGGAGAGACCCAGTACTTC CSIQAGGPGETQYF
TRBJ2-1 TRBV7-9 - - TGTGCCAGCAGCTTAGGGCAGGGTATTAATGAGCAGTTCTTC CASSLGQGINEQFF
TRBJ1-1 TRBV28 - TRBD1 TGTGCCAGCAGGACGGGACAGCCGAACACTGAAGCTTTCTTT CASRTGQPNTEAFF
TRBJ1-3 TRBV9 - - TGTGCCAGCAGCGTAGAGGGACAAGGGCCGAACACCATATATTTT CASSVEGQGPNTIYF
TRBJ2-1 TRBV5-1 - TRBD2 TGCGCCAGCAGCACGGGACTAGCTTCCCGGATTGAGCAGTTCTTC CASSTGLASRIEQFF